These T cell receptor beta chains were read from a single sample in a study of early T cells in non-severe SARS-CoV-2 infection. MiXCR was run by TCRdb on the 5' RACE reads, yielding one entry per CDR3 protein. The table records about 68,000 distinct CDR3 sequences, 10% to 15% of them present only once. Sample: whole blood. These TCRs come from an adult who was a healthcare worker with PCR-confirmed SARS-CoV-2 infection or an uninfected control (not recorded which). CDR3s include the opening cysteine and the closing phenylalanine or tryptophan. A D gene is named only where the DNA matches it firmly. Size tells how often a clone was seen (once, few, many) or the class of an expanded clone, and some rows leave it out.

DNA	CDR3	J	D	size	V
TGTGCCAGCAGTTACTCGGGACAGGGGCAAGAGACCCAGTACTTC	CASSYSGQGQETQYF	TRBJ2-5	TRBD1	.	TRBV6-6
TGCGCCAGCAGTCGACTAGCGGGGGACCACAATGAGCAGTTCTTC	CASSRLAGDHNEQFF	TRBJ2-1	TRBD2	.	TRBV5-1
TGTGCCAGCAGCTGGAGCCCCGGAGACCTCGAGCAGTTCTTC	CASSWSPGDLEQFF	TRBJ2-1	.	many	TRBV7-2
TGTGCCAGCAGCAAGAACCGGGGCTCAACTCACTATGGCTACACCTTC	CASSKNRGSTHYGYTF	TRBJ1-2	.	few	TRBV6-2/TRBV6-3
TGTGCCAGCAGTCCAAATATGTGGATGAACACTGAAGCTTTCTTT	CASSPNMWMNTEAFF	TRBJ1-1	.	many	TRBV6-2/TRBV6-3
TGTGCCCGGACTCAGGGGGCGCACTATGGCTACACCTTC	CARTQGAHYGYTF	TRBJ1-2	TRBD1	.	TRBV30
TGTGCCAGCAGTCGGACAGCCGTCAACGAGCAGTACTTC	CASSRTAVNEQYF	TRBJ2-7	.	few	TRBV27
TGCAGTGCTAGAGATTCCTCGTCCTACAATGAGCAGTTCTTC	CSARDSSSYNEQFF	TRBJ2-1	.	few	TRBV20-1
TGCAGCGTTGTATTTGCAGGGGCTTTATCGGATACGCAGTATTTT	CSVVFAGALSDTQYF	TRBJ2-3	.	.	TRBV29-1
TGTGCCAGCAGTTTGTCGACAGGGTTGGCAGAGACCCAGTACTTC	CASSLSTGLAETQYF	TRBJ2-5	TRBD1	many	TRBV6-6
TGTGCCAGCAGTGACGAAGCGGGGGGGTTCGAGGATGAGCAGTTCTTC	CASSDEAGGFEDEQFF	TRBJ2-1	TRBD2	many	TRBV6-4
TGTGCCAGCAGTTACTCGGGGAAGGTAGCTTTCTTT	CASSYSGKVAFF	TRBJ1-1	.	.	TRBV6-5
TGTGCCAGCAGCTCCTCCGCAGATACGCAGTATTTT	CASSSSADTQYF	TRBJ2-3	.	.	TRBV9
TGCAGCGTCTCCCGGGACGTTGACTCTGGGGCCAACGTCCTGACTTTC	CSVSRDVDSGANVLTF	TRBJ2-6	.	many	TRBV29-1
TGTGCCAGCAGCTTTCTAGCGGGGGACAAAAACATTCAGTACTTC	CASSFLAGDKNIQYF	TRBJ2-4	TRBD2	few	TRBV5-6
TGTGCCCCCCTAGCGGGGCACTACAATGAGCAGTTCTTC	CAPLAGHYNEQFF	TRBJ2-1	TRBD2	.	TRBV10-3
TGCAGCGTTGGTGAAGCTGGCAATCAGCCCCAGCATTTT	CSVGEAGNQPQHF	TRBJ1-5	.	.	TRBV29-1
TGTGCCAGCAGTTCCGGGAAGTCGCGGGAGCAGTACTTC	CASSSGKSREQYF	TRBJ2-7	.	.	TRBV2
TGTGCCAGCAGTCAAGAAAGCACAGAGACCCAGTACTTC	CASSQESTETQYF	TRBJ2-5	.	few	TRBV2
TGCAGTGCTAGAGGGACAGCAGAGACCCAGTACTTC	CSARGTAETQYF	TRBJ2-5	.	.	TRBV20-1
TGTGCCAGCAGAAAGGGCGACCTGTCCACCGGGGAGCTGTTTTTT	CASRKGDLSTGELFF	TRBJ2-2	.	many	TRBV2
TGCGCCAGCAGCCAAGAGATTCAGGGGGCGGGGAATGAGCAGTTCTTC	CASSQEIQGAGNEQFF	TRBJ2-1	TRBD1	many	TRBV4-1
TGTGCCAGCAGCTTAGTCCGGACAGGGGTGGCCGAGACCCAGTACTTC	CASSLVRTGVAETQYF	TRBJ2-5	TRBD1	many	TRBV7-8
TGTGCCAGCAGTGAAAGGCCCAGGTCCCGTTGGGGCGAGCAGTACTTC	CASSERPRSRWGEQYF	TRBJ2-7	.	few	TRBV2
TGTGCCAGCAGCCAAGAAGGGGGCGGGGGCACAGATACGCAGTATTTT	CASSQEGGGGTDTQYF	TRBJ2-3	.	.	TRBV3-1
TGTGCCAGCAGGGGAACCGGGACAGGCCTAGGGACCCAGTACTTC	CASRGTGTGLGTQYF	TRBJ2-5	TRBD1	few	TRBV12-3/TRBV12-4
TGCAGCTTCTTGGGACAAGAGACCCAGTACTTC	CSFLGQETQYF	TRBJ2-5	.	.	TRBV29-1
TGTGCCATCCTGGACAGTTCCTTCACTGAAGCTTTCTTT	CAILDSSFTEAFF	TRBJ1-1	.	many	TRBV6-5
TGTGCCAGCAGACGCCCCCAGGGAGAAAAACTGTTTTTT	CASRRPQGEKLFF	TRBJ1-4	.	few	TRBV12-3/TRBV12-4
TGTGCCAGCAGCCCGGGACAGGGGACAGATACGCAGTATTTT	CASSPGQGTDTQYF	TRBJ2-3	TRBD1	few	TRBV6-5
TGTGCCAGCAGTTTTGGGCAGCTCACAGATACGCAGTATTTT	CASSFGQLTDTQYF	TRBJ2-3	.	few	TRBV28
TGTGCCAGCAGCGCCCGGGGAGGGAGTGAAGAGACCCAGTACTTC	CASSARGGSEETQYF	TRBJ2-5	TRBD2	.	TRBV7-6
TGTGCCACCAGCCAGGGGGGCGGGGAGCTGTTTTTT	CATSQGGGELFF	TRBJ2-2	.	.	TRBV12-3/TRBV12-4
TGTGCCACCAAAGGGGAACCGGGACAGAACCAAGAGACCCAGTACTTC	CATKGEPGQNQETQYF	TRBJ2-5	TRBD1	many	TRBV2
TGCGCCAGCAGCTACAGGGCGCCCTCCTACAATGAGCAGTTCTTC	CASSYRAPSYNEQFF	TRBJ2-1	.	many	TRBV5-1
TGTGCCAGCAGCCCTATCCGGGGCATGGGCGAAAAACTGTTTTTT	CASSPIRGMGEKLFF	TRBJ1-4	.	.	TRBV3-1
TGTGCCAGCAGATACCTGGGGAGGTCGGAGACCCAGTACTTC	CASRYLGRSETQYF	TRBJ2-5	.	many	TRBV5-4
TGCGCCAGCGGAATACAGGGGTCAGGGAGTTTGACGCTCTCCTACGAGCAGTACTTC	CASGIQGSGSLTLSYEQYF	TRBJ2-7	TRBD1	.	TRBV10-2